One and the same sample provided the 31 T cell receptor beta chains below, sequenced in a study of metastatic and nonmetastatic thyroid tumors. Patients had received no treatment of any kind before thyroid surgery. TCRdb re-processed the PCR reads through MiXCR. The sample holds about 5,100 clones, 29% seen once. The sequenced material came from adjacent normal tissue. The receptors here all came from a female donor with papillary thyroid cancer or a benign thyroid nodule (not recorded which). Some clones in this sample may be carry-over from other donors' samples.

The chain has TRBV5-6 and TRBJ1-2; weak D call: TRBD1 (6 bases). Germline CDR1 is SGHDT and CDR2 is YYEEEE. Trimming shortened V by 4 bases and J by 1 base, and 14 bases separated the two germline ends. The CDR3 is 15 residues long. The CDR3 DNA reads as TGTGCCAGCAGCCGGGGGCTAGGCATTAACTATGGCTACACCTTC. Residues: CASSRGLGINYGYTF.

Relative to its sample, this clone is large. The V call is TRBV12-3 or TRBV12-4, the J call TRBJ2-7; D ambiguous. With 5 bases removed from V and 3 bases from J, the gap between germline ends came to 5 bases. The CDR3 contains 11 residues. The CDR3 bases are TGTGCCAGCAGTCCCAACTACGAGCAGTACTTC. This codes for CASSPNYEQYF.

The chain employs TRBV5-4 and TRBJ1-2; TRBD1 aligns across 8 bases. Germline V gives CDR1 SGHNT, CDR2 YYREEE (reference sequence). The V gene end was trimmed by 4 bases and the J gene end by 4 bases; junction bases not matched to a gene: 6. This CDR3 contains 14 residues. CDR3 region: CASSPGTGGYGYTF. The CDR3, as DNA: TGTGCCAGCAGCCCCGGGACAGGTGGCTATGGCTACACCTTC.

V and J are TRBV19 and TRBJ1-2; D might be TRBD1 (5 bases). The germline V gene has CDR1 LNHDA and CDR2 SQIVND (reference sequence). This CDR3 has 16 amino acids. Trimming removed 1 base from V and 3 bases from J, with 15 bases in between. CDR3 in DNA: TGTGCCAGTAGTATAGTACTCGGGCAGGGTTACTATGGCTACACCTTC. Protein product: CASSIVLGQGYYGYTF. The whole variable domain, filled in from reference TRBV19 and TRBJ1-2, reads DGGITQSPKYLFRKEGQNVTLSCEQNLNHDAMYWYRQDPGQGLRLIYYSQIVNDFQKGDIAEGYSVSREKKESFPLTVTSAQKNPTAFYLCASSIVLGQGYYGYTFGSGTRLTVV.

A word on this clone: It is unclear where the CDR3 begins or ends on the DNA, so no DNA is shown, and the CDR3 is as TCRdb lists it. The chain employs TRBV7-9 and TRBJ1-2. The CDR3 is 13 amino acids long, termini counted. The germline V gene encodes CDR1 SEHNR and CDR2 FQNEAQ (reference sequence). This CDR3 reads CAISLGLNYGCTF.

By frequency in the sample, this clone is medium-sized. The V call is TRBV6-2 or TRBV6-3, the J call TRBJ1-2, with D possibly being TRBD1 (5 bases). V shed 5 bases and J shed 4 bases, with 11 bases lying between them. The CDR3 has 13 amino acids. Per the germline V gene, CDR1 is MNHEY and CDR2 is SVGEGT. The chain's CDR3 is CASSLRDGYGYTF. CDR3 in DNA: TGTGCCAGCAGTCTCCGGGACGGCTATGGCTACACCTTC.

This clone was detected only a few times. The chain combines TRBV2 with TRBJ2-1; 9 bases match TRBD2. Trimming at V came to 6 bases and at J to 8 bases, leaving 11 bases not matched to a gene. The V gene's germline CDR1 is SNHLY and CDR2 FYNNEI. This CDR3 spans 15 amino acids. The CDR3 loop reads CASRVEGAGGHEQFF. The CDR3, as DNA: TGTGCCAGCAGGGTAGAGGGAGCGGGGGGCCATGAGCAGTTCTTC.

This clone is categorized as large. The rearrangement uses TRBV7-6 and TRBJ2-7; D is possibly TRBD2 (5 bases). Trimming took off 5 bases at V and 5 bases at J, with 16 bases between the two ends. The CDR3 is made up of 14 amino acids. The germline gives CDR1 SGHVS, CDR2 FNYEAQ. The CDR3 DNA reads TGTGCCAGCAGCCTACCGGGCGGGCTTGACGAGCAGTACTTC. This encodes CASSLPGGLDEQYF.

The J gene is TRBJ2-5, the V gene TRBV7-8; D tentatively fits TRBD1 or TRBD2 (5 bases each). V was pared by 1 base and J by 3 bases, with 9 bases between. Germline V gene lookup returns CDR1 SGHVS and CDR2 FQNEAQ. This CDR3 has 14 residues. As DNA, the CDR3 is TGTGCCAGCAGCTTAGGGGGGTCCAAAGAGACCCAGTACTTC. Translating it yields CASSLGGSKETQYF.

The chain employs TRBV7-8 and TRBJ2-5; 11 nucleotides line up with TRBD2. J gave up 5 bases and V 5 bases, and 7 bases lay outside the gene matches. The CDR3 consists of 15 residues. Germline assignment: CDR1 SGHVS and CDR2 FQNEAQ. The CDR3 nucleotides are TGTGCCAGCAGCCCGTGGACTAGCGGGCGGGAGACCCAGTACTTC. It is translated as CASSPWTSGRETQYF.

A remark on this clone: One end of the junction is discordant with germline, which a read error may explain. The V gene is TRBV12-3 or TRBV12-4, the J gene TRBJ2-2; 13 nucleotides agree with TRBD2. The CDR3 has 18 amino acids. Here the CDR3 reads CASSLSVGLAGYTWELFF. The DNA of the CDR3 is TGTGCCAGCAGTTTATCTGTGGGACTAGCGGGGTACACCTGGGAGCTGTTTTTT.

This clone qualifies as medium-sized. The chain has TRBV24-1 and TRBJ2-1, with TRBD1 identical over 7 bases. There are 16 residues in the CDR3. Germline V gene lookup returns CDR1 KGHDR and CDR2 SFDVKD. J gave up 4 bases and V 1 base, and 6 bases lay outside the gene matches. The CDR3 DNA sequence: TGTGCCACCAGTGATTTCCGACAGGGCTCATACAATGAGCAGTTCTTC. It is translated as CATSDFRQGSYNEQFF.

J is TRBJ2-7 and V is TRBV9; 14 positions agree with TRBD2. The V gene end was trimmed by 4 bases and the J gene end by 9 bases; junction bases not matched to a gene: 12. This CDR3 comprises 16 residues. The germline V gene encodes CDR1 SGDLS and CDR2 YYNGEE. DNA of the CDR3: TGTGCCAGCAGCTTGACCCCCGGGACTAGCGGGAGTAGGCAGTACTTC. Amino acid sequence: CASSLTPGTSGSRQYF.

In its sample, this clone was seen a few times. The chain is built from TRBV6-5 and TRBJ1-1; D is unresolved. The CDR3 is 16 residues long. Trimming left V 0 bases short and J 3 bases short, with 14 bases between. Germline loops: CDR1 MNHEY, CDR2 SVGAGI. Written as DNA, the CDR3 is TGTGCCAGCAGTTACTCCTCGGGGTACTTAGACACTGAAGCTTTCTTT. This encodes CASSYSSGYLDTEAFF.

This clone was counted between two and nine times. The CDR3 region has the DNA TGTGCCAGCAGTGAAAAACTATCGGGGGAGCAGTACTTC. Translation gives CASSEKLSGEQYF. The chain links TRBV2 to TRBJ2-7; a possible D gene is TRBD2 (5 bases). Trimming removed 2 bases from V and 7 bases from J, with 12 bases in between. The V gene's germline CDR1 is SNHLY and CDR2 FYNNEI. The CDR3 spans 13 residues.

In this sample, this clone turned up a few times. The chain carries TRBV19 and TRBJ2-1; 10 bases match TRBD2. The CDR3 consists of 12 residues. J was trimmed by 15 bases and V by 8 bases; bases with no gene match: 10. Germline V gene lookup returns CDR1 LNHDA and CDR2 SQIVND (reference sequence). The CDR3 sequence: CASAELAGVRFF. CDR3 nucleotide sequence: TGTGCCAGTGCTGAGCTAGCGGGAGTTAGGTTCTTC.

This clone is judged medium-sized (0.01 to 0.1%). V usage is TRBV3-1 and J usage is TRBJ2-7; 9 positions match TRBD2. The CDR3 covers 16 residues. Germline V gene lookup returns CDR1 LGHDT and CDR2 YNNKEL (reference sequence). J lost 2 bases, V lost 1 base, and 6 bases had no gene match. CDR3 in amino acids: CASSQGLVAGAYEQYF. DNA of the CDR3: TGTGCCAGCAGCCAAGGCTTGGTAGCGGGGGCCTACGAGCAGTACTTC.

The gene calls are TRBV25-1 and TRBJ1-1; possibly TRBD1 for D (6 bases). The CDR3 length is 15 residues. Trimming shortened V by 5 bases and J by 5 bases, and 18 bases separated the two germline ends. Germline assignment: CDR1 MGHDK and CDR2 SYGVNS. The CDR3: CASSPPYGGRTEAFF. The CDR3 DNA reads TGTGCCAGCAGTCCACCTTATGGGGGGCGAACTGAAGCTTTCTTT.

The chain links TRBV2 to TRBJ2-1; D is unresolved. Per germline, CDR1 SNHLY and CDR2 FYNNEI. Trimming pared 8 bases from V and 0 bases from J, leaving 17 bases between. The CDR3 covers 16 residues. DNA of the CDR3: TGTGCCAGCCTACTGAGTGGAGAGGTCTCCTACAATGAGCAGTTCTTC. Translated: CASLLSGEVSYNEQFF.

The sample holds a few counts of this clone. V is TRBV27 and J is TRBJ2-3, with D perhaps given as TRBD1 or TRBD2 (5 bases each). The V end lost 6 bases, the J end lost 5 bases, and 12 bases lay between the germline ends. CDR3 size: 13 residues. Looked up from germline, CDR1 is MNHEY and CDR2 is SMNVEV (reference sequence). The CDR3 DNA sequence: TGTGCCAGCAGAACAGGAGCGGTAGATACGCAGTATTTT. Translation: CASRTGAVDTQYF.

The sample holds a few counts of this clone. The CDR3 spells CASSPGGASGSYTQYF. CDR3 DNA: TGTGCCAGCAGCCCCGGGGGGGCTAGCGGGAGTTATACGCAGTATTTT. The rearrangement joins TRBV11-3 to TRBJ2-3; TRBD2 aligns across 10 bases. After removal of 5 bases from V and 7 bases from J, the junction contained 12 bases not matched to a gene. The CDR3 is 16 amino acids. Per the germline V gene, CDR1 is SGHNT and CDR2 is YENEEA.

This clone counts as medium-sized. The J gene is TRBJ1-2, the V gene TRBV19; 7 positions match TRBD1. CDR3 size: 15 residues. Per the germline V gene, CDR1 is LNHDA and CDR2 is SQIVND (reference sequence). V trimming: 3 bases; J trimming: 0 bases; junction bases outside the gene matches: 4. The CDR3 sequence is CASSILTGANYGYTF. The CDR3 region has the DNA TGTGCCAGTAGTATTCTTACAGGGGCTAACTATGGCTACACCTTC.

This clone has more than one count but fewer than ten. V gene TRBV5-1 combines with J gene TRBJ1-1; D possibly corresponds to TRBD1 (5 bases). CDR3 length equals 13 residues. From germline, CDR1 is SGHRS and CDR2 YFSETQ. V was trimmed by 2 bases and J by 4 bases, leaving 9 bases between them. The CDR3 protein is CASSFMGGTEAFF. The DNA for the CDR3 is TGCGCCAGCAGCTTTATGGGGGGCACTGAAGCTTTCTTT.

This clone was seen repeatedly, ten times or more. This rearrangement joins TRBV4-3 to TRBJ2-2; TRBD2 aligns across 7 bases. CDR3 length: 17 residues. Germline values: CDR1 LGHNA, CDR2 YSLEER. Losses at the gene ends were 4 bases for V and 6 bases for J; bases not matched to a gene: 14. CDR3 sequence: CASSPTAGGSDPGELFF. Here the CDR3 DNA reads TGCGCCAGCAGCCCAACCGCCGGGGGGAGCGACCCCGGGGAGCTGTTTTTT.

This clone has a handful of counts. V and J are TRBV6-1 and TRBJ2-5; 7 bases line up with TRBD1. Trimming took 7 bases from V and 3 from J; bases not matched to a gene: 8. Germline V gene data show CDR1 as MNHNS and CDR2 as SASEGT. This CDR3 region has 14 residues. The CDR3 sequence is CASMGQCNKETQYF. The DNA of the CDR3 is TGTGCCAGCATGGGACAGTGTAACAAAGAGACCCAGTACTTC.

This clone has a handful of counts. CDR3: CASSLEPMNTEAFF. The CDR3 DNA is TGTGCCAGCAGCTTGGAGCCCATGAACACTGAAGCTTTCTTT. This chain links TRBV7-3 with TRBJ1-1; D is ambiguous. V shed 3 bases and J shed 0 bases, with 8 bases lying between them. The CDR3 runs 14 residues. From germline, CDR1 is SGHTA and CDR2 FQGTGA.

The table lists this clone with a few counts. This rearrangement joins TRBV27 to TRBJ2-5; no firm D call. V lost 7 bases, J lost 3 bases, and 15 bases lay in between. CDR1 and CDR2 from the germline V gene are MNHEY and SMNVEV (reference sequence). This CDR3 has 14 residues. Here the CDR3 DNA reads TGTGCCAGCAAGAATTCGTGGTGGGAAGAGACCCAGTACTTC. Its protein is CASKNSWWEETQYF.

Details on this clone: Its ends do not fully match the called genes, so a read error is possible. This chain links TRBV12-3 or TRBV12-4 with TRBJ2-7; D gene ambiguous. The CDR3 contains 14 residues. The CDR3 spells CPSTYGPVQNEQYF. For the CDR3, the DNA is TGTCCCAGCACTTATGGGCCAGTTCAAAACGAGCAGTACTTC.

By share, this clone ranks as large. The rearrangement links TRBV12-3 or TRBV12-4 to TRBJ1-6; D possibly corresponds to TRBD1 (6 bases). V was trimmed by 6 bases and J by 10 bases, leaving 13 bases between them. CDR3 size: 13 residues. CDR3 in DNA: TGTGCCAGCAGGTTACAGGGATACTCACCCCTCCACTTT. Protein sequence: CASRLQGYSPLHF.

The chain carries TRBV11-2 and TRBJ1-6; TRBD1 might be the D (6 bases). V was pared by 2 bases and J by 1 base, with 12 bases between. The CDR3 has 17 amino acids. Germline lookup yields CDR1 SGHAT and CDR2 FQNNGV. CDR3 nucleotide sequence: TGTGCCAGCAGCTTACCACAGGGAGGGTCCTATAATTCACCCCTCCACTTT. Encoded protein: CASSLPQGGSYNSPLHF.

This clone was counted only a few times. V and J are TRBV6-1 and TRBJ1-1; D might be TRBD1 (6 bases). V was pared by 8 bases and J by 2 bases, with 15 bases between. Germline V gives CDR1 MNHNS, CDR2 SASEGT. The length of the CDR3 is 14 residues. The CDR3 region has the DNA TGTGCCAGCGAGCCCCAGGGGAGAAACACTGAAGCTTTCTTT. Its translation: CASEPQGRNTEAFF.